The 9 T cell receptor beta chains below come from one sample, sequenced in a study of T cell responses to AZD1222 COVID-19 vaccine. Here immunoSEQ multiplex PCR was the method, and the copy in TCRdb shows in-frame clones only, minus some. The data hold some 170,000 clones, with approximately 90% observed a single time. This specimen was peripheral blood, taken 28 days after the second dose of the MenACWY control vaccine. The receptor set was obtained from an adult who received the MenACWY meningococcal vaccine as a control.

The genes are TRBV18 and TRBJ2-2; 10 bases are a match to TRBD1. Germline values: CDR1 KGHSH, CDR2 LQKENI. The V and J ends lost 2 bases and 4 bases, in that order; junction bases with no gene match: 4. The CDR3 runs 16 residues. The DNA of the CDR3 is TGTGCCAGCTCACCAGGGACAGGGGCGATCACCGGGGAGCTGTTTTTT. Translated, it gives CASSPGTGAITGELFF.

The CDR3 protein is CASSTRYSGANVLTF. CDR3 bases: TGTGCCAGCAGCACCCGATACTCTGGGGCCAACGTCCTGACTTTC. The chain employs TRBV7-8 and TRBJ2-6, with D unclear. Germline CDR1 is SGHVS and CDR2 is FQNEAQ. The V and J ends lost 5 bases and 0 bases respectively, with 8 bases between them. CDR3 size: 15 residues.

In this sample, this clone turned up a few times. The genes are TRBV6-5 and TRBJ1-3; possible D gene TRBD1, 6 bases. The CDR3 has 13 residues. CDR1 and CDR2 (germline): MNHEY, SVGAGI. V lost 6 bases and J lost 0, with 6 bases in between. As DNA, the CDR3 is TGTGCCAGCAGGGACAGCTCTGGAAACACCATATATTTT. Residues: CASRDSSGNTIYF.

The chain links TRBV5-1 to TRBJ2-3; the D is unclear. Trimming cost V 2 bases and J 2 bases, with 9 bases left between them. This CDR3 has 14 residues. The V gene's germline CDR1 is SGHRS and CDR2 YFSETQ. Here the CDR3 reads CASSFERPTDTQYF. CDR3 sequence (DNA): TGCGCCAGCAGCTTCGAACGACCCACAGATACGCAGTATTTT.

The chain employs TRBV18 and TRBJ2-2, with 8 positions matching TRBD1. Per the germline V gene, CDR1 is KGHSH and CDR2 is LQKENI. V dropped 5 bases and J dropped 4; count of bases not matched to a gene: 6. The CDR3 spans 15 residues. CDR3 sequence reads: CASSSGTGITGELFF. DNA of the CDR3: TGTGCCAGCTCATCGGGGACAGGAATCACCGGGGAGCTGTTTTTT.

This CDR3 is CASTWDFREYEQYF. CDR3 in DNA: TGTGCCAGCACGTGGGATTTTCGCGAGTACGAGCAGTACTTC. The chain has TRBV2 and TRBJ2-7; D unresolved. CDR3 length: 14 residues. Germline loops: CDR1 SNHLY, CDR2 FYNNEI. Trimming stripped 7 bases from V and 4 bases from J, with 17 bases between.

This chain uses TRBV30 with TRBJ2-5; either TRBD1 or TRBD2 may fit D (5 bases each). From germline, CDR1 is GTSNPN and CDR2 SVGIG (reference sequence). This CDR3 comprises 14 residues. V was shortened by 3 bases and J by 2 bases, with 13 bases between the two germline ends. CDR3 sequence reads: CAWSGDPTQETQYF. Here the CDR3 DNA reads TGTGCCTGGAGCGGGGACCCGACTCAAGAGACCCAGTACTTC. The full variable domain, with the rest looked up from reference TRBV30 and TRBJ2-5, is SQTIHQWPATLVQPVGSPLSLECTVEGTSNPNLYWYRQAAGRGLQLLFYSVGIGQISSEVPQNLSASRPQDRQFILSSKKLLLSDSGFYLCAWSGDPTQETQYFGPGTRLLVL.

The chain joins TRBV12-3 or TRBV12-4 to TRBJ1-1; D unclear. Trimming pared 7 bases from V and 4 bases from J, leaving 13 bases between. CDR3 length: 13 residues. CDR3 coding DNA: TGTGCCAGCACCATAGACACCAGCACTGAAGCTTTCTTT. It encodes CASTIDTSTEAFF.

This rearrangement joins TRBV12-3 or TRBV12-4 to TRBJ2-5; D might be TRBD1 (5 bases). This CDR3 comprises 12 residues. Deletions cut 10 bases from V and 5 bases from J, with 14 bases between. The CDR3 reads CATAGSFETQYF. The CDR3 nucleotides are TGTGCCACCGCAGGGTCGTTTGAGACCCAGTACTTC.